This T cell receptor beta chain derives from a study of cytomegalovirus exposure and HLA in healthy donors. Study information: Inside one of the first data releases sat some 93 million unique TCRs taken from HLA-typed donors.

This clone was seen once. With 60 Vbeta and 13 Jbeta primers, the PCR was carried out. Sequenced by immunoSEQ multiplex PCR; TCRdb stores in-frame clones only, minus some. The data show around 150,000 clones, nearly 80% seen once. The CDR3 loop spans 13 amino acids. V lost 5 bases, J lost 8 bases, and 13 bases lay in between. Germline V gene sequence: CDR1 MDHEN, CDR2 SYDVKM. Specimen: PBMCs. This TCR was recovered from a woman in her thirties or forties in good health and CMV-seronegative. V and J are TRBV28 and TRBJ2-1; D may be TRBD1 (6 bases). The CDR3 sequence is CASSTTDSYEQFF. The CDR3 coding sequence is TGTGCCAGCAGTACAACGGACAGCTATGAGCAGTTCTTC.